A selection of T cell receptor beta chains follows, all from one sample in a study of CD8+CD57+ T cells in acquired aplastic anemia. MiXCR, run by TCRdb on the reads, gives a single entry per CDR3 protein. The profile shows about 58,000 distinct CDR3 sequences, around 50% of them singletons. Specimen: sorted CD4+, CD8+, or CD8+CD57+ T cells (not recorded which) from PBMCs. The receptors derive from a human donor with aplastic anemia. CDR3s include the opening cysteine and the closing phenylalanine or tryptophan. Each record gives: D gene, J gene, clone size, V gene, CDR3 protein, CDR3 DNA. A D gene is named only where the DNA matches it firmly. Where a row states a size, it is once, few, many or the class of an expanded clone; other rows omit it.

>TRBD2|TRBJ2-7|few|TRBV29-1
CSVGGAGVPYEQYF
TGCAGCGTTGGAGGGGCGGGGGTGCCCTACGAGCAGTACTTC
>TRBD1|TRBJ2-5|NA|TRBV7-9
CASSLSGQGRQETQYF
TGTGCCAGCAGCTTATCTGGACAGGGGAGGCAAGAGACCCAGTACTTC
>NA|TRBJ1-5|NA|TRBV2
CASSESWGQGQPQHF
TGTGCCAGCAGTGAATCGTGGGGGCAAGGGCAGCCCCAGCATTTT
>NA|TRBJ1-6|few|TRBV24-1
CATSAGKGFNSPLHF
TGTGCCACCAGTGCAGGGAAGGGGTTTAATTCACCCCTCCACTTT
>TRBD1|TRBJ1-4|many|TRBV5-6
CASSTDRAGEKLFF
TGTGCCAGCAGCACGGACAGGGCGGGTGAAAAACTGTTTTTT
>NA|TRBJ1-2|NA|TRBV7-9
CASSLLTGPNYGYTF
TGTGCCAGCAGCTTACTCACAGGGCCAAACTATGGCTACACCTTC
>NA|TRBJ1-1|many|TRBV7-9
CASSRSGGETEAFF
TGTGCCAGCAGCCGGAGCGGGGGGGAAACTGAAGCTTTCTTT
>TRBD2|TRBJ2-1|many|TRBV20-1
CSARTREGKGKQFF
TGCAGTGCCAGAACACGGGAGGGTAAGGGGAAGCAGTTCTTC
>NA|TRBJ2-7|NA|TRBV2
CASSPDRYNEQYF
TGTGCCAGCAGCCCAGACAGGTACAATGAGCAGTACTTC
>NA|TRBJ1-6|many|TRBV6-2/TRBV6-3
CASSQLEGNNSPLHF
TGTGCCAGCAGTCAACTCGAAGGAAATAATTCACCCCTCCACTTT
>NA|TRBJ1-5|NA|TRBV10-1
CASSDGSGNQPQHF
TGCGCCAGTAGTGACGGATCCGGCAATCAGCCCCAGCATTTT
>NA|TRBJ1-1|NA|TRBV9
CASSVLDLNTEAFF
TGTGCCAGCAGCGTATTAGACTTGAACACTGAAGCTTTCTTT
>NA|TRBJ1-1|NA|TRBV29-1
CSAGSTEAFF
TGCAGCGCTGGAAGCACTGAAGCTTTCTTT
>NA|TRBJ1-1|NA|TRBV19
CASRLTEFTEAFF
TGTGCCAGTAGGCTGACAGAGTTCACTGAAGCTTTCTTT
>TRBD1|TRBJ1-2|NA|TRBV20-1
CSAKDRGGVGYTF
TGCAGTGCTAAGGACAGGGGTGGCGTGGGCTACACCTTC
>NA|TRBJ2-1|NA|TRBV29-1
CSVGQLTAYNEQFF
TGCAGCGTGGGACAACTTACCGCCTACAATGAGCAGTTCTTC
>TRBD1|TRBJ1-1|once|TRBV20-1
CSARPGGDTEAFF
TGCAGTGCTAGACCAGGGGGGGACACTGAAGCTTTCTTT
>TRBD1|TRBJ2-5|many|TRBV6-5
CASGTGTAQETQYF
TGTGCCAGCGGCACCGGGACAGCACAAGAGACCCAGTACTTC
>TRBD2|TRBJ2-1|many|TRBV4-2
CASRGAGGPDNEQFF
TGTGCCAGCAGGGGAGCGGGGGGGCCGGACAATGAGCAGTTCTTC
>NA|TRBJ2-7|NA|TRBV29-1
CSAWTPGGEQYF
TGCAGCGCATGGACACCCGGGGGTGAGCAGTACTTC
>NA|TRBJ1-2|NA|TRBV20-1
CSARETYYGYTF
TGCAGTGCGAGAGAGACATACTATGGCTACACCTTC
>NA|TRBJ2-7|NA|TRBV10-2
CASSGIPGAAYEQYF
TGCGCCAGCAGTGGAATCCCGGGAGCTGCCTACGAGCAGTACTTC
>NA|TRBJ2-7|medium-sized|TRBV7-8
CASSPTGRDYEQYF
TGTGCCAGCAGCCCAACGGGACGGGACTACGAGCAGTACTTC
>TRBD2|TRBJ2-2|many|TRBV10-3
CAISDPGTSGGPTGELFF
TGTGCCATCAGTGACCCCGGGACTAGCGGGGGCCCCACCGGGGAGCTGTTTTTT
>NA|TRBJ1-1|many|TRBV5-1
CASSGSEGVWGTEAFF
TGCGCCAGCAGCGGGTCTGAGGGCGTTTGGGGCACTGAAGCTTTCTTT
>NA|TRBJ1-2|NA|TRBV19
CASRSYGYTF
TGTGCCAGTAGGAGCTATGGCTACACCTTC
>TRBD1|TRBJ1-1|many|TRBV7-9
CASSLPTGDTEAFF
TGTGCCAGCAGCTTACCTACAGGGGACACTGAAGCTTTCTTT
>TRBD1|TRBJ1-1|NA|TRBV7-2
CASSFDRGRAAFF
TGTGCCAGCAGCTTCGACAGGGGGCGCGCGGCTTTCTTT
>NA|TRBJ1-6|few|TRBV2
CASREESRSPLHF
TGTGCCAGCAGGGAGGAATCGCGTTCACCCCTCCACTTT
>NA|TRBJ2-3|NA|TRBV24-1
CATSDTGGERTDTQYF
TGTGCCACCAGTGATACAGGGGGGGAGAGAACAGATACGCAGTATTTT
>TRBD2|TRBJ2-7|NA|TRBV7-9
CASSIQAGTEQYF
TGTGCCAGCAGCATCCAAGCGGGGACCGAGCAGTACTTC
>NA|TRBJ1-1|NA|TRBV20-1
CSAGDGEAFF
TGCAGTGCAGGGGACGGTGAAGCTTTCTTT
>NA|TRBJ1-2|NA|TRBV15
CATSRAGTGLVGYTF
TGTGCCACCAGCAGAGCGGGCACAGGATTAGTGGGCTACACCTTC
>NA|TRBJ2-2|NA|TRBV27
CASSLSGGGGELFF
TGTGCCAGCAGTTTATCCGGGGGTGGCGGGGAGCTGTTTTTT
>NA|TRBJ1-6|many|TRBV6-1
CASSQTGPSSYNSPLHF
TGTGCCAGCAGTCAGACAGGACCTAGCTCCTATAATTCACCCCTCCACTTT